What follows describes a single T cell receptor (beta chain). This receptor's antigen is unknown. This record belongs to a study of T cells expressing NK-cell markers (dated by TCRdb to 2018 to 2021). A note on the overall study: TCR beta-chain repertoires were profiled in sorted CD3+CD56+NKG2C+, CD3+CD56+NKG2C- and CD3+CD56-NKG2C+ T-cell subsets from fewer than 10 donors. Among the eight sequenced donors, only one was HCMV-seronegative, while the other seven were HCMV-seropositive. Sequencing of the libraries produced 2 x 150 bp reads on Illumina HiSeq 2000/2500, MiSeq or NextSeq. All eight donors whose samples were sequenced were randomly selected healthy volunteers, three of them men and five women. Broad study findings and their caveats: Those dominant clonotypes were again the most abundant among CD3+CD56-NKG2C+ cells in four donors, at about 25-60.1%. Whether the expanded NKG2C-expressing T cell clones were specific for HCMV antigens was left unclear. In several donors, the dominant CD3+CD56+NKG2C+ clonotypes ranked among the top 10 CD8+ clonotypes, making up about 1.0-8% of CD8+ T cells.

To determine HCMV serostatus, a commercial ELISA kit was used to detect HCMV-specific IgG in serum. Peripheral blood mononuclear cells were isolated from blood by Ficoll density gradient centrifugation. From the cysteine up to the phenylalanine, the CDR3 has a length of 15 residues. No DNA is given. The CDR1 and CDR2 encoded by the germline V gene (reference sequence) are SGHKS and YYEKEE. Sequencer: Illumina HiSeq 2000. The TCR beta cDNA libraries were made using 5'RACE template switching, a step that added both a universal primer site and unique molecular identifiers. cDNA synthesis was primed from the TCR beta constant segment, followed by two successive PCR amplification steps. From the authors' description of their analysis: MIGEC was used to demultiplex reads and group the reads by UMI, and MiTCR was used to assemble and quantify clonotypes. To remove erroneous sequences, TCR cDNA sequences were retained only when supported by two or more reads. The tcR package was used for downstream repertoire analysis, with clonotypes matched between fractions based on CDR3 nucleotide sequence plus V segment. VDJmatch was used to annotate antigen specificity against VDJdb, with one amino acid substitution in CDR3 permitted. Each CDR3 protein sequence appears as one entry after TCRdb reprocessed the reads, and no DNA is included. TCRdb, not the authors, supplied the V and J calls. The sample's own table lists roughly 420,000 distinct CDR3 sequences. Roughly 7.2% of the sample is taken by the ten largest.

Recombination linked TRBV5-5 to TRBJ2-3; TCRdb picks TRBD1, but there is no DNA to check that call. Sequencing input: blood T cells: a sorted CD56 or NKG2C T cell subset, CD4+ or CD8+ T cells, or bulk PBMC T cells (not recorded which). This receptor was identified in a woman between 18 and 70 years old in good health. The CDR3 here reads CASSGGTGVADTQYF.